Below, 18 T cell receptor beta chains from the same sample are listed, as sequenced in a study of cytomegalovirus exposure and HLA in healthy donors. Primers: 60 Vbeta forward and 13 Jbeta reverse. Libraries were prepared by immunoSEQ multiplex PCR; TCRdb keeps only in-frame clonotypes and omits some of them. The table lists some 130,000 clones, roughly 78% of them singletons. Source material: PBMCs. Receptor source: a man in his forties or fifties in good health and CMV-seropositive.

V and J are TRBV7-8 and TRBJ2-7; 9 bases match TRBD2. The CDR3 contains 16 residues. CDR1 SGHVS and CDR2 FQNEAQ come from the germline V gene. V shed 0 bases and J 5 bases; nucleotides not matched to a gene: 8. CDR3 in amino acids: CASSLAGGLAGHEQYF. CDR3 coding DNA: TGTGCCAGCAGCTTAGCAGGGGGTCTAGCGGGGCACGAGCAGTACTTC.

This clone was seen a few times. The same CDR3 also results from other DNA sequences found in this sample. The CDR3 protein is CASSLQGNQPQHF. The CDR3 coding sequence is TGTGCCAGCAGCCTACAGGGGAATCAGCCCCAGCATTTT. The genes are TRBV7-9 and TRBJ1-5; 7 bases are a match to TRBD1. This CDR3 spans 13 amino acids. The ends lost 5 bases at V and 4 bases at J; junction bases unmatched: 2. Germline CDR1 SEHNR, CDR2 FQNEAQ (reference sequence).

Here the CDR3 reads CASSEYVFYEQYF. In DNA, the CDR3 is TGTGCCAGCAGTGAATATGTGTTCTACGAGCAGTACTTC. J is TRBJ2-7 and V is TRBV6-1; no clear D. V lost 2 bases and J 3 bases, leaving 8 bases between the germline ends. The CDR3 runs 13 residues. CDR1 is MNHNS, CDR2 SASEGT, per germline.

The chain carries TRBV29-1 and TRBJ1-1, with a possible D match to TRBD1 (6 bases). The CDR3 sequence is 14 residues long. Per germline, CDR1 SQVTM and CDR2 ANQGSEA. V was clipped by 7 bases and J by 4 bases, with 19 bases between them. CDR3 in amino acids: CSESPGGSGTEAFF. The CDR3 DNA is TGCAGCGAATCTCCTGGGGGCAGTGGCACTGAAGCTTTCTTT.

The chain joins TRBV27 to TRBJ2-3; D possibly corresponds to TRBD1 (5 bases). The V end was cut by 4 bases, the J end by 8 bases, with 7 bases between. From germline, CDR1 is MNHEY and CDR2 SMNVEV (reference sequence). The CDR3 has 11 amino acids. CDR3 residues: CASSSQGTQYF. CDR3 in DNA: TGTGCCAGCAGTTCCCAGGGTACGCAGTATTTT.

The chain recombines TRBV13 with TRBJ2-3, with 7 bases aligning to TRBD2. Trimming took 0 bases from V and 1 from J; bases not matched to a gene: 7. CDR1 is PRHDT and CDR2 is FYEKMQ in the germline V gene (reference sequence). The CDR3 loop spans 17 amino acids. The CDR3 coding sequence is TGTGCCAGCAGCTTAGGTCGGGGAGCGGGACGCACAGATACGCAGTATTTT. It yields the protein CASSLGRGAGRTDTQYF. The complete variable domain, with remaining parts taken from reference TRBV13 and TRBJ2-3, reads AAGVIQSPRHLIKEKRETATLKCYPIPRHDTVYWYQQGPGQDPQFLISFYEKMQSDKGSIPDRFSAQQFSDYHSELNMSSLELGDSALYFCASSLGRGAGRTDTQYFGPGTRLTVL.

The gene calls are TRBV9 and TRBJ2-3; 9 bases align to TRBD2. V trimming: 4 bases; J trimming: 5 bases; junction bases outside the gene matches: 8. The CDR3 spans 15 residues. The germline gives CDR1 SGDLS, CDR2 YYNGEE. Here the CDR3 DNA reads TGTGCCAGCAGCTTCGGGGGACTAGCAAAAGATACGCAGTATTTT. Protein: CASSFGGLAKDTQYF.

The chain employs TRBV5-1 and TRBJ2-5; 10 bases match TRBD1. V dropped 3 bases and J dropped 4; count of bases not matched to a gene: 9. The CDR3 extends over 16 amino acids. The V gene's germline CDR1 is SGHRS and CDR2 YFSETQ. The DNA of the CDR3 is TGCGCCAGCAGCTCCATGACAGGGGGCGGAGGAGAGACCCAGTACTTC. Its translation: CASSSMTGGGGETQYF. The full variable domain, completed using reference TRBV5-1 and TRBJ2-5, is KAGVTQTPRYLIKTRGQQVTLSCSPISGHRSVSWYQQTPGQGLQFLFEYFSETQRNKGNFPGRFSGRQFSNSRSEMNVSTLELGDSALYLCASSSMTGGGGETQYFGPGTRLLVL.

The chain employs TRBV23-1 and TRBJ1-6; D may be TRBD1 (6 bases). TRBV23-1 is filed as an ORF, its function uncertain. This CDR3 spans 14 amino acids. V was trimmed by 7 bases and J by 10 bases, leaving 17 bases between them. The DNA for the CDR3 is TGCGCCAGCAATCACGTGGGGGCCCGCTCACCCCTCCACTTT. This translates into CASNHVGARSPLHF.

The rearrangement links TRBV19 to TRBJ2-5, with TRBD2 matching 7 bases. The V gene's germline CDR1 is LNHDA and CDR2 SQIVND (reference sequence). The length of the CDR3 is 16 residues. The V gene end was trimmed by 6 bases and the J gene end by 0 bases; junction bases not matched to a gene: 10. For the CDR3, the DNA is TGTGCCAGTAGCCCTATGACTAGCCGACACCAAGAGACCCAGTACTTC. It specifies CASSPMTSRHQETQYF.

J is TRBJ2-3 and V is TRBV28, with TRBD2 as a possible D gene (6 bases). V lost 5 bases and J 8 bases, leaving 23 bases between the germline ends. CDR1 and CDR2 from the germline V gene are MDHEN and SYDVKM. CDR3 size: 16 residues. CDR3 sequence: CASSPTSQPPPGTQYF. The DNA for the CDR3 is TGTGCCAGCAGTCCAACTAGCCAACCCCCACCGGGTACGCAGTATTTT.

A few counts support this clone. The chain employs TRBV9 and TRBJ2-5; a weak D match, TRBD1 (5 bases). With 4 bases removed from V and 0 bases from J, the gap between germline ends came to 10 bases. Germline V gives CDR1 SGDLS, CDR2 YYNGEE. This CDR3 spans 14 amino acids. The CDR3 region has the DNA TGTGCCAGCAGCCCGGACACGAACCAAGAGACCCAGTACTTC. Translation: CASSPDTNQETQYF.

The chain carries TRBV9 and TRBJ2-3, with 9 bases lining up with TRBD1. Germline assignment: CDR1 SGDLS and CDR2 YYNGEE. The CDR3 spans 16 residues. The junction had 9 bases not matched to a gene; V was cut back by 4 bases and J by 3 bases. CDR3 loop: CASSPRPGQGTDTQYF. CDR3 DNA sequence: TGTGCCAGCAGCCCGAGACCGGGACAGGGAACAGATACGCAGTATTTT.

CDR3 amino acids: CASSVSPGYQETQYF. Here the CDR3 DNA reads TGTGCCAGCAGCGTAAGCCCAGGGTACCAAGAGACCCAGTACTTC. The chain combines TRBV9 with TRBJ2-5, with D maybe TRBD1 (5 bases). CDR1 and CDR2 (germline): SGDLS, YYNGEE. This CDR3 is built from 15 residues. V shed 1 base and J shed 0 bases, with 10 bases lying between them.

The count of this clone is one. The chain employs TRBV5-1 and TRBJ2-5; TRBD2 is a possible D gene (5 bases). There are 16 residues in the CDR3. V was clipped by 7 bases and J by 5 bases, with 24 bases between them. Germline CDR1 and CDR2: SGHRS and YFSETQ. DNA of the CDR3: TGCGCCAGCGTTGAATCACCCCCAAGCGGATCGGAGACCCAGTACTTC. It encodes CASVESPPSGSETQYF.

The gene calls are TRBV11-2 and TRBJ2-1; 10 positions match TRBD2. Germline V CDR1 and CDR2: SGHAT, FQNNGV. This CDR3 region has 16 residues. With 5 bases clipped from V and 9 bases from J, the junction kept 13 bases outside the gene matches. The CDR3 sequence is CASSPLVSGRFREQFF. In DNA form, the CDR3 reads TGTGCCAGCAGCCCGTTAGTTAGCGGGAGGTTTCGTGAGCAGTTCTTC.

The chain recombines TRBV7-9 with TRBJ2-1; maybe TRBD1 (6 bases). The CDR3 extends over 15 amino acids. Trimming pared 5 bases from V and 1 base from J, leaving 12 bases between. Germline CDR1 reads SEHNR; CDR2 reads FQNEAQ (reference sequence). The CDR3 here is CASSPAQGSYNEQFF. The CDR3 nucleotides are TGTGCCAGCAGCCCAGCTCAGGGGTCCTACAATGAGCAGTTCTTC.

V gene TRBV12-5 combines with J gene TRBJ2-5, with 9 bases that match TRBD1. Judging by the DNA end, TRBJ2-7 fits better; the J call may be wrong. Germline CDR1 is LGHNT and CDR2 is FRNRAP. The CDR3 covers 14 residues. CDR3 residues: CASGSGQGNYEQYF. CDR3 in DNA: TGTGCTAGTGGTTCGGGACAGGGTAACTACGAGCAGTACTTC.